These 3 T cell receptor beta chains were sequenced from one sample in a study of T-cell memory formation after mild COVID-19. Each CDR3 protein is one row after TCRdb ran MiXCR on the 5' RACE reads. The sample yields approximately 180,000 distinct CDR3 sequences, roughly 17% seen once. What was sequenced was PBMCs or a T cell subset sorted from them (not recorded which). The origin of the receptors is an adult woman who had mild COVID-19 (a few samples of this study predate the infection). Cell type and time point are not known.

There are a few counts of this clonotype. The rearrangement joins TRBV7-9 to TRBJ2-5; weak D call: TRBD2 (6 bases). V shed 6 bases and J shed 7 bases, with 15 bases lying between them. The CDR3 is 13 amino acids. In germline, CDR1 is SEHNR, CDR2 FQNEAQ (reference sequence). The CDR3 loop is CASSPGPGGTQYF. The CDR3 DNA follows: TGTGCCAGCAGTCCCGGGCCCGGGGGGACCCAGTACTTC.

The sample holds a few counts of this clonotype. V usage is TRBV24-1 and J usage is TRBJ2-5, with a weak D call TRBD2 (5 bases). The CDR3 consists of 16 residues. The V end lost 4 bases, the J end lost 3 bases, and 17 bases lay between the germline ends. The germline V gene has CDR1 KGHDR and CDR2 SFDVKD. In nucleotides, the CDR3 is TGTGCCACCAGTGACCCCCTGGGAGTGGTTGAAGAGACCCAGTACTTC. This sequence encodes CATSDPLGVVEETQYF.

This clonotype was counted between two and nine times. The rearrangement links TRBV29-1 to TRBJ2-2, with 9 bases fitting TRBD2. V lost 6 bases, J lost 7 bases, and 9 bases stayed unmatched. This CDR3 has 14 amino acids. Germline CDR1 reads SQVTM; CDR2 reads ANQGSEA. CDR3 amino acids: CSVGGTSIGGELFF. CDR3 DNA sequence: TGCAGCGTGGGAGGGACTAGCATAGGCGGGGAGCTGTTTTTT.